The rows below give T cell receptor beta chains drawn from one sample of a study of T-cell reconstitution after alpha-beta-depleted transplantation in children. Each CDR3 protein gets one entry after TCRdb re-called the PCR reads with MiXCR. The sample gives just over 950,000 distinct CDR3 sequences, roughly 31% of which show up once; roughly 27% is in the top ten. Material: PBMCs, mostly from graft donor cells, obtained 360 days after TCRalphabeta/CD19-depleted stem cell transplant. The receptors here all came from a boy under two years old who had a stem cell transplant for SCID, so the T cells may come from the graft donor. CDR3s include the opening cysteine and the closing phenylalanine or tryptophan. D genes are given only for firm matches.

CDR3aa: CASSLVGIDEQFF
d_gene: NA
j_gene: TRBJ2-1
v_gene: TRBV5-1

CDR3aa: CASSLGYIDRSHGYTF
d_gene: NA
j_gene: TRBJ1-2
v_gene: TRBV5-6

CDR3aa: CASSWWFAFEETQYF
d_gene: NA
j_gene: TRBJ2-5
v_gene: TRBV5-5

CDR3aa: CSVDAGTGANVLTF
d_gene: NA
j_gene: TRBJ2-6
v_gene: TRBV29-1

CDR3aa: CASSQAGPSSYEQYF
d_gene: NA
j_gene: TRBJ2-7
v_gene: TRBV4-1

CDR3aa: CASSNEGTGGETQYF
d_gene: NA
j_gene: TRBJ2-5
v_gene: TRBV21-1

CDR3aa: CSVDGSYNEQFF
d_gene: NA
j_gene: TRBJ2-1
v_gene: TRBV29-1

CDR3aa: CASSPRGVFSYEQYF
d_gene: TRBD2
j_gene: TRBJ2-7
v_gene: TRBV3-1

CDR3aa: CASSLGTQGTGGELFF
d_gene: TRBD1
j_gene: TRBJ2-2
v_gene: TRBV7-3

CDR3aa: CSAPRAGGSTDTQYF
d_gene: TRBD2
j_gene: TRBJ2-3
v_gene: TRBV20-1

CDR3aa: CATSDRDRHGYTF
d_gene: NA
j_gene: TRBJ1-2
v_gene: TRBV24-1

CDR3aa: CASSWTGAMNTEAFF
d_gene: TRBD1
j_gene: TRBJ1-1
v_gene: TRBV12-3/TRBV12-4

CDR3aa: CASSSLTGQASPLHF
d_gene: TRBD1
j_gene: TRBJ1-6
v_gene: TRBV5-5

CDR3aa: CASSQDSERGSRNEQFF
d_gene: TRBD2
j_gene: TRBJ2-1
v_gene: TRBV4-2

CDR3aa: CSARDWQGGTEAFF
d_gene: NA
j_gene: TRBJ1-1
v_gene: TRBV20-1

CDR3aa: CASSQERGQSEQFF
d_gene: NA
j_gene: TRBJ2-1
v_gene: TRBV5-1

CDR3aa: CASSYRQRNTEAFF
d_gene: NA
j_gene: TRBJ1-1
v_gene: TRBV27

CDR3aa: CASSLAGGLGNSPLHF
d_gene: NA
j_gene: TRBJ1-6
v_gene: TRBV5-6

CDR3aa: CSATPGTGAKSSYNEQFF
d_gene: TRBD1
j_gene: TRBJ2-1
v_gene: TRBV20-1

CDR3aa: CASSLEYRRPEAFF
d_gene: NA
j_gene: TRBJ1-1
v_gene: TRBV5-1

CDR3aa: CASSPWNTGELFF
d_gene: NA
j_gene: TRBJ2-2
v_gene: TRBV7-2

CDR3aa: CASSQELQARLEAFF
d_gene: NA
j_gene: TRBJ1-1
v_gene: TRBV4-3

CDR3aa: CASSLAVFGTTEAFF
d_gene: NA
j_gene: TRBJ1-1
v_gene: TRBV7-2

CDR3aa: CASSFYSDRSYEQYF
d_gene: NA
j_gene: TRBJ2-7
v_gene: TRBV12-3/TRBV12-4

CDR3aa: CATSRQGDTQYF
d_gene: NA
j_gene: TRBJ2-3
v_gene: TRBV15

CDR3aa: CASSLPDSTIQETQYF
d_gene: NA
j_gene: TRBJ2-5
v_gene: TRBV7-9

CDR3aa: CASSGGQGLYNEQFF
d_gene: TRBD1
j_gene: TRBJ2-1
v_gene: TRBV5-1

CDR3aa: CASSESLGRSERGETQYF
d_gene: NA
j_gene: TRBJ2-5
v_gene: TRBV25-1

CDR3aa: CATQTDWETQYF
d_gene: NA
j_gene: TRBJ2-5
v_gene: TRBV2

CDR3aa: CASSLRAGAKETQYF
d_gene: NA
j_gene: TRBJ2-5
v_gene: TRBV5-1

CDR3aa: CSARATGRFYGYTF
d_gene: NA
j_gene: TRBJ1-2
v_gene: TRBV20-1

CDR3aa: CASSVALEWSNQPQHF
d_gene: NA
j_gene: TRBJ1-5
v_gene: TRBV9

CDR3aa: CSAKRGNTEAFF
d_gene: NA
j_gene: TRBJ1-1
v_gene: TRBV20-1

CDR3aa: CASRVGTQGETQYF
d_gene: NA
j_gene: TRBJ2-5
v_gene: TRBV12-3/TRBV12-4

CDR3aa: CASSPDGSNYGYTF
d_gene: NA
j_gene: TRBJ1-2
v_gene: TRBV5-6

CDR3aa: CSVGSGGENNEQFF
d_gene: TRBD2
j_gene: TRBJ2-1
v_gene: TRBV29-1

CDR3aa: CASSATGYDRKEMFF
d_gene: NA
j_gene: TRBJ1-4
v_gene: TRBV28

CDR3aa: CAVRLGGLSYNEQFF
d_gene: NA
j_gene: TRBJ2-1
v_gene: TRBV6-1

CDR3aa: CSARDGFRGSYEQYF
d_gene: NA
j_gene: TRBJ2-7
v_gene: TRBV20-1

CDR3aa: CASSPPGLAGTGELFF
d_gene: TRBD2
j_gene: TRBJ2-2
v_gene: TRBV5-4